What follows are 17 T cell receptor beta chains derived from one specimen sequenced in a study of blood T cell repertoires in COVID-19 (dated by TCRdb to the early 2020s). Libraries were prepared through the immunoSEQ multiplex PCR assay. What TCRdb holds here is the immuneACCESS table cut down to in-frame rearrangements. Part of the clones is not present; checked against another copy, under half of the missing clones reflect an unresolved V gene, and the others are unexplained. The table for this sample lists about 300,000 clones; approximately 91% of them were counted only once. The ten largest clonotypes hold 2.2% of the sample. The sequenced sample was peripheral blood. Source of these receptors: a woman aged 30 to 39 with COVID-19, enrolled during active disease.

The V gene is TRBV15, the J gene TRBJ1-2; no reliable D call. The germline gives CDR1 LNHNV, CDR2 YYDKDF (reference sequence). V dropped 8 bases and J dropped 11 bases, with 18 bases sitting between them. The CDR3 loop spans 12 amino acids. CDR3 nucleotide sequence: TGTGCCACCCCCCAAGTCGATCAGGTTTACACCTTC. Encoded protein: CATPQVDQVYTF.

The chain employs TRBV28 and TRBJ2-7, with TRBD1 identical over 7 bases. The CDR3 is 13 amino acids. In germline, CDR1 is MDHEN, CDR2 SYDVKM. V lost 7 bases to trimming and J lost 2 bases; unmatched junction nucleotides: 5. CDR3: CASKTGSPYEQYF. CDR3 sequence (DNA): TGTGCCAGCAAGACAGGGAGTCCCTACGAGCAGTACTTC.

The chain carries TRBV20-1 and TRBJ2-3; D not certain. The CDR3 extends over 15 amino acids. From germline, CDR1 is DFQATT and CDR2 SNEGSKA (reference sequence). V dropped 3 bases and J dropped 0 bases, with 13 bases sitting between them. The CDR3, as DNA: TGCAGTGCTAGTCTTCGCGCAGGTAGCACAGATACGCAGTATTTT. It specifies CSASLRAGSTDTQYF.

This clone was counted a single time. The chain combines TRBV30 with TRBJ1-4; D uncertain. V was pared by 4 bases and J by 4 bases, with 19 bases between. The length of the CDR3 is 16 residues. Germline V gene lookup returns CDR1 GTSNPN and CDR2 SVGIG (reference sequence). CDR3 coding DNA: TGTGCCTGGAAAGAAATGGGCGCAGTATTTAATGAAAAACTGTTTTTT. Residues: CAWKEMGAVFNEKLFF.

The CDR3 is CASSHLQGVSYEQYF. The CDR3 nucleotides read TGTGCCAGCAGCCACTTACAGGGGGTCTCCTACGAGCAGTACTTC. The rearrangement uses TRBV5-6 and TRBJ2-7, with 8 bases fitting TRBD1. This CDR3 region has 15 residues. V was pared by 4 bases and J by 0 bases, with 6 bases of the junction left unmatched. The germline gives CDR1 SGHDT, CDR2 YYEEEE. Looking up the rest from reference TRBV5-6 and TRBJ2-7 gives the full variable domain: DAGVTQSPTHLIKTRGQQVTLRCSPKSGHDTVSWYQQALGQGPQFIFQYYEEEERQRGNFPDRFSGHQFPNYSSELNVNALLLGDSALYLCASSHLQGVSYEQYFGPGTRLTVT.

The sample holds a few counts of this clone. For the CDR3, the DNA is TGTGCCAGCAGCGTAGACCTCCGATTTTCTAACGAGCAGTACTTC. This translates into CASSVDLRFSNEQYF. The rearrangement uses TRBV9 and TRBJ2-7, with no clear D. CDR1 and CDR2 (germline): SGDLS, YYNGEE. The CDR3 extends over 15 amino acids. V was clipped by 0 bases and J by 5 bases, with 15 bases between them.

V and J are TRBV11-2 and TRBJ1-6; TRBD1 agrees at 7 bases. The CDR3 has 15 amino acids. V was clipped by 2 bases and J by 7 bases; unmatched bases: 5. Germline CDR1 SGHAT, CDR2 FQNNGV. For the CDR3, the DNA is TGTGCCAGCAGCTTAACAGGGGCAGGGAATTCACCCCTCCACTTT. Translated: CASSLTGAGNSPLHF.

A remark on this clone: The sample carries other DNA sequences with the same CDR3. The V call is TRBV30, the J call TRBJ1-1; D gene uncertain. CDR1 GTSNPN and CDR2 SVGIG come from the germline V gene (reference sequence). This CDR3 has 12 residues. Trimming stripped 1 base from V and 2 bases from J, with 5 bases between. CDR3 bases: TGTGCCTGGAGTGATCGTAACACTGAAGCTTTCTTT. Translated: CAWSDRNTEAFF.

The CDR3 nucleotides are TGTGCCTGGAACAGAGAATATGGCTACACCTTC. It translates to CAWNREYGYTF. The chain employs TRBV30 and TRBJ1-2; no firm D call. The V end was cut by 4 bases, the J end by 5 bases, with 8 bases between. CDR1 is GTSNPN and CDR2 is SVGIG in the germline V gene (reference sequence). The CDR3 has 11 residues.

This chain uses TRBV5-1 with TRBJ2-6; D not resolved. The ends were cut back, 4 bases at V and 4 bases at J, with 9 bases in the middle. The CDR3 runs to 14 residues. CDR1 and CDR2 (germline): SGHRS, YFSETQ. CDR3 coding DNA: TGCGCCAGCAGCCCCGTGGGCGGGGCCAACGTCCTGACTTTC. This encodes CASSPVGGANVLTF.

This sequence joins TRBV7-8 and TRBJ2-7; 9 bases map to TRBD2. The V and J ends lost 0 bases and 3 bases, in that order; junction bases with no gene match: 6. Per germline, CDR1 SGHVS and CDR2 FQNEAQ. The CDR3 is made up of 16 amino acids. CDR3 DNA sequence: TGTGCCAGCAGCTTAGCGCCCCCGACTAGCGGCTACGAGCAGTACTTC. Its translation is CASSLAPPTSGYEQYF.

The CDR3 is CAWSRSLTGTGASNYGYTF. The DNA for the CDR3 is TGTGCCTGGAGCCGTAGTCTAACCGGGACAGGGGCATCTAACTATGGCTACACCTTC. The gene calls are TRBV30 and TRBJ1-2; the match to TRBD1 covers 10 bases. The germline CDR1 and CDR2 sequences are GTSNPN and SVGIG (reference sequence). Trimming cost V 3 bases and J 0 bases; bases outside gene matches: 16. This CDR3 has 19 amino acids.

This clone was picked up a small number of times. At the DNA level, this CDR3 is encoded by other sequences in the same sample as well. The CDR3 nucleotides read TGTGCCAGCAGTTTACAGGGGGCTGGAAACACCATATATTTT. Translating gives CASSLQGAGNTIYF. The chain has TRBV28 and TRBJ1-3; 7 nucleotides agree with TRBD1. The CDR3 runs 14 residues. Trimming took 2 bases from V and 2 from J; bases not matched to a gene: 0. CDR1 is MDHEN, CDR2 SYDVKM, per germline.

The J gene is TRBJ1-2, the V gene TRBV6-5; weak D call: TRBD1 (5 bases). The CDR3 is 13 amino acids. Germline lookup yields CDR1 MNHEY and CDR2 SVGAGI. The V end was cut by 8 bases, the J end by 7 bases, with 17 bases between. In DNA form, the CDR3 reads TGTGCCAGCCAATTAGGGGTCAATGGTGGCTACACCTTC. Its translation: CASQLGVNGGYTF.

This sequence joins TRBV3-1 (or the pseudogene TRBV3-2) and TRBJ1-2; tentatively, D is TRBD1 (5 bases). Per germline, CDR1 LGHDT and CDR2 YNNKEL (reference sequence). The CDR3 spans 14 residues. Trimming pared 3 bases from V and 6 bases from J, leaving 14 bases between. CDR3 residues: CASSQGTGPDGYTF. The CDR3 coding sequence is TGTGCCAGCAGCCAGGGAACAGGCCCTGATGGCTACACCTTC.

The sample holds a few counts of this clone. The CDR3 coding sequence is TGTGCCAGCAGCTATGGGACAGCTGGCTACACCTTC. The encoded protein is CASSYGTAGYTF. This chain joins TRBV11-2 and TRBJ1-2; 7 nucleotides match TRBD1. The CDR3 consists of 12 residues. Trimming took 4 bases from V and 7 from J; bases not matched to a gene: 3. Germline assignment: CDR1 SGHAT and CDR2 FQNNGV.

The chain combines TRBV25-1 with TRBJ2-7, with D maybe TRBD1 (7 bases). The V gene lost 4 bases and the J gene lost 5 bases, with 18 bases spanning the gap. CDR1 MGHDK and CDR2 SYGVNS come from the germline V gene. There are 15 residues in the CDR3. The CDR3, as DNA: TGTGCCAGCAGTGCAGACAGGGTGGGAGGTCACGAGCAGTACTTC. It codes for CASSADRVGGHEQYF.